This paragraph covers one TCR beta chain sequence. Its target is not known. The data stem from a study of human T cells and chemical hapten exposure. Study context: There were weekly diphenylcyclopropenone doses to the scalp for patients throughout the approximately 24-week study.

There are 15 residues in the CDR3. Trimming removed 0 bases from V and 3 bases from J, with 11 bases in between. Germline CDR1 MGHRA, CDR2 YSYEKL. It was the library that attached unique molecular identifiers to individual cDNA molecules. TCRdb reprocessed the RACE reads with MiXCR, giving one entry per CDR3 protein. The sample shows some 330,000 distinct CDR3 sequences, about 5% of them seen only once. Time point specified: pre-sensitization, week 0. The treatment was: therapeutic diphenylcyclopropenone sensitization with weekly scalp DPC. Study-level findings and limits: Significantly more large CDR3 similarity clusters arose among expanded TCRs than among controls.

The specimen comprised whole blood, sampled in connection with sensitization to the hapten diphenylcyclopropenone (DPC). The TCR sequence derives from a woman younger than 35 with alopecia areata. Some clones in this sample may be carry-over from other donors' samples. The chain recombines TRBV4-1 with TRBJ1-1; possibly TRBD1 for D (6 bases). In DNA form, the CDR3 reads TGCGCCAGCAGCCAAGATCAGGGACACGACACTGAAGCTTTCTTT. This gives the protein CASSQDQGHDTEAFF.